Listed below are T cell receptor beta chains from one sample, sequenced in a study of sequential checkpoint blockade in melanoma. The assay was immunoSEQ multiplex PCR, and TCRdb's table has in-frame clones only and misses some. The table lists some 5,100 clones, approximately 19% of them singletons, with about a sixth in the top ten. Sequencing used tumor tissue (inferred from file names), obtained from a patient given nivolumab and ipilimumab in sequence. Receptors were obtained from a human donor with melanoma. Each CDR3 is given with its conserved first and last residue. A D gene is named only where the DNA matches it firmly. Some rows have no size entry. The others give once, few or many, or a class for an expanded clone.

j_call v_call clone_size d_call cdr3_aa cdr3_nt
TRBJ1-1 TRBV14 medium-sized TRBD1 CASSQPPGTGADFF TGTGCCAGCAGCCAACCTCCCGGGACAGGGGCCGATTTCTTT
TRBJ1-2 TRBV6-8 NA NA CASSYSGFARSNYGYTF TGTGCCAGCAGTTACTCGGGTTTCGCACGTAGCAACTATGGCTACACCTTC
TRBJ2-5 TRBV18 NA TRBD2 CASSPLAGGQETQYF TGTGCCAGCTCACCACTAGCGGGGGGCCAAGAGACCCAGTACTTC
TRBJ2-3 TRBV2 few NA CASSPRGTDTQYF TGTGCCAGCAGCCCGAGAGGCACAGATACGCAGTATTTT
TRBJ1-5 TRBV6-8 NA NA CASSSLAGPQHF TGTGCCAGCAGTAGCCTGGCCGGACCCCAGCATTTT
TRBJ1-3 TRBV28 medium-sized NA CASSLWGEQRYTGNTIYF TGTGCCAGCAGTTTATGGGGAGAACAACGTTATACTGGAAACACCATATATTTT
TRBJ2-4 TRBV11-3 medium-sized TRBD1 CASSPRTGDYDIQYF TGTGCCAGCAGCCCCCGGACAGGAGATTATGACATTCAGTACTTC
TRBJ1-1 TRBV10-2 few NA CASSAPGPNTEAFF TGCGCCAGCAGTGCCCCAGGGCCGAACACTGAAGCTTTCTTT
TRBJ2-1 TRBV18 NA TRBD1 CASSESTGDEQFF TGTGCCAGCTCCGAAAGTACAGGGGACGAGCAGTTCTTC
TRBJ2-5 TRBV7-8 NA NA CASSGNAQETQYF TGTGCCAGCAGCGGGAACGCCCAAGAGACCCAGTACTTC
TRBJ1-6 TRBV28 few TRBD1 CASSLPDRESYNSPLHF TGTGCCAGCAGCCTCCCGGACAGGGAGTCCTATAATTCACCCCTCCACTTT
TRBJ1-1 TRBV5-1 few TRBD1 CASSYDRGDGTEAFF TGCGCCAGCAGCTATGACAGGGGGGACGGCACTGAAGCTTTCTTT
TRBJ2-2 TRBV5-1 NA NA CASSLRSGARTGELFF TGCGCCAGCAGCTTGCGGTCGGGGGCGAGAACCGGGGAGCTGTTTTTT
TRBJ2-1 TRBV4-1 NA NA CASSQGDTYNEQFF TGCGCCAGCAGCCAAGGGGACACCTACAATGAGCAGTTCTTC
TRBJ1-3 TRBV6-8 few NA CASSYGGTDSGNTIYF TGTGCCAGCAGTTACGGGGGGACGGACTCTGGAAACACCATATATTTT
TRBJ2-3 TRBV9 NA TRBD2 CASSVEGGGVATDTQYF TGTGCCAGCAGCGTAGAAGGCGGGGGGGTGGCCACAGATACGCAGTATTTT
TRBJ2-2 TRBV11-3 few TRBD2 CASRGPGRWTGELFF TGTGCCAGCAGGGGTCCCGGGAGGTGGACCGGGGAGCTGTTTTTT
TRBJ2-4 TRBV19 NA TRBD1 CASSTSGQGPSLAKNIQYF TGTGCCAGTAGTACCTCGGGACAGGGCCCCAGTCTGGCCAAAAACATTCAGTACTTC
TRBJ2-3 TRBV6-8 NA NA CASTTRRGSTDTQYF TGTGCCAGCACTACAAGGCGTGGAAGCACAGATACGCAGTATTTT
TRBJ1-1 TRBV10-2 NA NA CASSEHRPNGAFF TGCGCCAGCAGTGAGCACAGGCCTAACGGGGCTTTCTTT
TRBJ1-2 TRBV11-3 few NA CASSLSGQNYGYTF TGTGCCAGCAGCTTATCCGGACAGAACTATGGCTACACCTTC
TRBJ1-5 TRBV6-7 few NA CASSDNQPQHF TGTGCCAGCAGTGACAATCAGCCCCAGCATTTT
TRBJ1-2 TRBV5-1 NA NA CASSLAESVGMGGYTF TGCGCCAGCAGCTTGGCGGAGTCCGTCGGGATGGGGGGCTACACCTTC
TRBJ2-5 TRBV6-8 few TRBD2 CASRQRAGGSQETQYF TGTGCCAGCAGGCAACGGGCGGGGGGGTCACAAGAGACCCAGTACTTC
TRBJ1-2 TRBV2 few NA CASRAGIYGYTF TGTGCCAGCAGGGCCGGGATCTATGGCTACACCTTC
TRBJ1-3 TRBV19 NA NA CATHSGNTIYF TGTGCCACCCACTCTGGAAACACCATATATTTT
TRBJ2-7 TRBV11-3 few NA CASSSSAGTYEQYF TGTGCCAGCAGCTCCTCGGCGGGAACCTACGAGCAGTACTTC
TRBJ2-1 TRBV5-1 NA TRBD2 CASTGTSGNWNEQFF TGCGCCAGTACCGGGACTAGCGGGAACTGGAATGAGCAGTTCTTC
TRBJ1-6 TRBV9 many TRBD1 CASSVGQGAWDPNSPLHF TGTGCCAGCAGCGTAGGACAGGGGGCTTGGGACCCTAACTCACCCCTCCACTTT
TRBJ1-5 TRBV6-8 medium-sized NA CASREQGWSNQPQHF TGTGCCAGCAGGGAACAGGGTTGGAGCAATCAGCCCCAGCATTTT
TRBJ2-1 TRBV6-8 many NA CASLSPRDGYNEQFF TGTGCCAGCCTATCTCCGCGGGACGGCTACAATGAGCAGTTCTTC
TRBJ2-4 TRBV11-3 NA NA CASSLGAGWDIQYF TGTGCCAGCAGCTTAGGGGCAGGGTGGGACATTCAGTACTTC
TRBJ2-2 TRBV28 medium-sized NA CASRPGIGELFF TGTGCCAGCAGACCAGGGATCGGGGAGCTGTTTTTT
TRBJ1-1 TRBV29-1 medium-sized NA CSVGWVLGTEAFF TGCAGCGTCGGGTGGGTCCTGGGGACTGAAGCTTTCTTT
TRBJ1-1 TRBV6-8 NA TRBD1 CAISGTGIGFSEAFF TGTGCCATCAGTGGGACAGGGATCGGGTTTTCTGAAGCTTTCTTT
TRBJ2-2 TRBV4-2 many TRBD2 CASSQDGTKNTGELFF TGTGCCAGCAGCCAAGATGGGACTAAGAACACCGGGGAGCTGTTTTTT
TRBJ2-7 TRBV19 NA TRBD2 CASSILAGRHPYEQYF TGTGCCAGTAGTATACTAGCGGGGCGTCACCCCTACGAGCAGTACTTC
TRBJ1-6 TRBV6-8 few NA CAVGPEVWNSPLHF TGTGCCGTCGGCCCCGAGGTATGGAACTCACCCCTCCACTTT
TRBJ2-2 TRBV11-3 few NA CASSLWRGPGELFF TGTGCCAGCTCCCTCTGGAGGGGGCCCGGGGAGCTGTTTTTT
TRBJ1-6 TRBV5-1 NA NA CASSFGGRMDSPLHF TGCGCCAGCAGCTTCGGGGGGCGGATGGATTCACCCCTCCACTTT
TRBJ2-1 TRBV5-1 NA TRBD1 CASSLGLQGKGEQFF TGCGCCAGCAGCTTGGGGTTACAGGGGAAGGGTGAGCAGTTCTTC
TRBJ2-5 TRBV28 few NA CASSTMGAETQYF TGTGCCAGCAGTACAATGGGGGCAGAGACCCAGTACTTC
TRBJ2-3 TRBV28 NA NA CASSLLADTQYF TGTGCCAGCAGTCTTCTAGCAGATACGCAGTATTTT
TRBJ1-3 TRBV28 NA NA CASSSPVLSGNTIYF TGTGCCAGCAGTTCGCCCGTTCTTTCTGGAAACACCATATATTTT
TRBJ2-4 TRBV9 NA TRBD1 CASSPKQGIAKNIQYF TGTGCCAGCAGCCCGAAACAGGGGATAGCCAAAAACATTCAGTACTTC
TRBJ1-1 TRBV28 few NA CASSSLLGNTEAFF TGTGCCAGCAGTTCCCTCCTGGGGAACACTGAAGCTTTCTTT
TRBJ2-1 TRBV5-1 few TRBD1 CASSLSGQTNNEQFF TGCGCCAGCAGCTTGTCGGGACAGACCAACAATGAGCAGTTCTTC
TRBJ1-1 TRBV14 few TRBD1 CASSPGGWYTEAFF TGTGCCAGCTCTCCAGGGGGATGGTACACTGAAGCTTTCTTT
TRBJ2-3 TRBV11-3 few TRBD2 CASSIGGRGTDTQYF TGTGCCAGCAGCATCGGGGGGAGGGGCACAGATACGCAGTATTTT
TRBJ1-2 TRBV9 NA NA CASSVATGQSLFGYTF TGTGCCAGCAGCGTAGCTACCGGCCAATCCCTTTTTGGCTACACCTTC
TRBJ2-7 TRBV6-8 large NA CASSNLFDYEQYF TGTGCCAGCAGTAACCTATTCGACTACGAGCAGTACTTC
TRBJ1-2 TRBV4-1 few NA CASSQTFDTRHLYGYTF TGCGCCAGCAGCCAAACCTTCGATACTAGGCACCTCTATGGCTACACCTTC
TRBJ2-3 TRBV6-8 NA TRBD2 CASSQAGNTDTQYF TGTGCCAGCAGTCAAGCGGGGAACACAGATACGCAGTATTTT
TRBJ1-5 TRBV19 NA TRBD1 CASTTRTGAFNQPQHF TGTGCCAGTACTACCCGGACAGGGGCCTTTAATCAGCCCCAGCATTTT
TRBJ1-6 TRBV5-1 NA NA CASSLSTGLGGSPLHF TGCGCCAGCAGCTTGAGTACTGGGCTCGGGGGGTCACCCCTCCACTTT
TRBJ1-2 TRBV11-3 few TRBD1 CASSLANRGLSGYTF TGTGCCAGCAGCTTGGCCAACAGGGGGCTATCTGGCTACACCTTC
TRBJ2-6 TRBV6-8 few NA CASSYRYNSQGSSGANVLTF TGTGCCAGCAGTTACCGCTACAACAGTCAGGGGAGCTCTGGGGCCAACGTCCTGACTTTC
TRBJ2-5 TRBV11-3 NA NA CASSLELAGGKTQYF TGTGCCAGCAGCTTGGAGCTAGCTGGGGGAAAGACCCAGTACTTC